Below are 18 T cell receptor beta chains sequenced from a single sample in a study of Graves' ophthalmopathy and Graves' hyperthyroidism. RNA transcripts served as template for amplifying TCR beta CDR3 sequences. After a first-round RT-PCR with HTBI primers, a second-round multiplex PCR was run. MiXCR was run by TCRdb on the multiplex PCR reads, yielding one entry per CDR3 protein. The data contain about 400,000 distinct CDR3 sequences, over 15% of them singletons. Sequenced material: peripheral blood. Receptors were obtained from a woman between 18 and 30 years old with stable Graves' hyperthyroidism.

To note about this clonotype: This may stem from a read error, because a much larger clone lies one nucleotide away. This is likely a read error, given that the CDR3 carries no conserved phenylalanine or tryptophan at its end. Because the CDR3's place on the DNA is in doubt, the DNA is left out and the CDR3 is given as listed by TCRdb. The V and J genes are TRBV6-1 and TRBJ1-2; the D call of TRBD1 is as the table states it, not checked on the DNA. Per the germline V gene, CDR1 is MNHNS and CDR2 is SASEGT. Including both end residues, the CDR3 is 14 amino acids long. CDR3 residues: CASRDPGVLYGHTL.

This clonotype was seen repeatedly, ten times or more. In nucleotides, the CDR3 is TGTGCCAGCAGTTGGGTGGAAAGCTACACCTTC. Amino acids: CASSWVESYTF. V gene TRBV28 combines with J gene TRBJ1-2; no firm D call. The V and J ends lost 4 bases and 9 bases respectively, with 9 bases between them. CDR1 and CDR2 from the germline V gene are MDHEN and SYDVKM. CDR3 size: 11 residues.

This clonotype was counted ten times or more. The chain is built from TRBV6-5 and TRBJ1-1; possible D gene TRBD1, 6 bases. Germline V gives CDR1 MNHEY, CDR2 SVGAGI. This CDR3 has 14 amino acids. Trimming took off 4 bases at V and 6 bases at J, with 15 bases between the two ends. CDR3 sequence: CASSFRGTFAEAFF. The CDR3 DNA reads as TGTGCCAGCAGTTTCCGGGGGACATTCGCTGAAGCTTTCTTT.

V gene TRBV28 combines with J gene TRBJ1-5; TRBD1 matches 7 bases. Trimming cost V 4 bases and J 7 bases; bases outside gene matches: 7. CDR1 and CDR2 from the germline V gene are MDHEN and SYDVKM. The CDR3 has 14 amino acids. The CDR3 DNA reads as TGTGCCAGCAGTTCCCCGGGACAGCAACAGCCCCAGCATTTT. This gives the protein CASSSPGQQQPQHF.

The J gene is TRBJ2-3, the V gene TRBV6-1; a possible D gene is TRBD2 (5 bases). This CDR3 region has 15 residues. With 7 bases removed from V and 2 bases from J, the gap between germline ends came to 16 bases. Germline V gives CDR1 MNHNS, CDR2 SASEGT. The CDR3 DNA is TGTGCCAGCATGGGAGACCGCAGATACACAGATACGCAGTATTTT. Protein product: CASMGDRRYTDTQYF.

The table lists this clonotype with many counts. V is TRBV6-1 and J is TRBJ2-5; D remains ambiguous. CDR1 is MNHNS and CDR2 is SASEGT in the germline V gene. The CDR3 length is 14 residues. V lost 4 bases and J 2 bases, leaving 11 bases between the germline ends. CDR3: CASSVGTRQETQYF. The DNA for the CDR3 is TGTGCCAGCAGTGTAGGCACGAGACAAGAGACCCAGTACTTC.

This clonotype came up many times. The genes are TRBV24-1 and TRBJ1-5; D not certain. Trimming left V 1 base short and J 4 bases short, with 10 bases between. Germline V lookup: CDR1 KGHDR, CDR2 SFDVKD. CDR3 length equals 15 residues. The DNA for the CDR3 is TGTGCCACCAGTGATTTTTTTAACGGGAATCAGCCCCAGCATTTT. Amino acids: CATSDFFNGNQPQHF.

This clonotype was seen many times. The chain has TRBV18 and TRBJ1-1; D perhaps matches TRBD1 (6 bases). The germline V gene encodes CDR1 KGHSH and CDR2 LQKENI. This CDR3 comprises 14 residues. Trimming removed 0 bases at V and 7 bases at J, with 12 bases between. CDR3 in DNA: TGTGCCAGCTCACCACCGACGGGGGCAGTTGAAGCTTTCTTT. This encodes CASSPPTGAVEAFF.

This clonotype was picked up many times. The chain joins TRBV13 to TRBJ1-2; D is ambiguous. Trimming left V 1 base short and J 7 bases short, with 13 bases between. Germline CDR1 PRHDT, CDR2 FYEKMQ (reference sequence). CDR3 size: 14 residues. CDR3 protein: CASSLVGLRGGYTF. CDR3 sequence (DNA): TGTGCCAGCAGCTTAGTGGGTCTTCGGGGTGGCTACACCTTC.

This clonotype turned up a few times. The chain carries TRBV5-6 and TRBJ1-1; 8 positions agree with TRBD1. V trimming: 1 base; J trimming: 6 bases; junction bases outside the gene matches: 8. Germline V lookup: CDR1 SGHDT, CDR2 YYEEEE. This CDR3 has 15 residues. The CDR3 nucleotides read TGTGCCAGCAGCTTGCTAGACAGGGGATTGGCTGAAGCTTTCTTT. Amino acids: CASSLLDRGLAEAFF.

This clonotype was seen many times. V usage is TRBV25-1 and J usage is TRBJ2-5; perhaps D is TRBD1 or TRBD2 (5 bases each). The CDR3 has 15 amino acids. V lost 6 bases, J lost 5 bases, and 19 bases lay in between. Germline V lookup: CDR1 MGHDK, CDR2 SYGVNS. The CDR3: CASSHSGPMGETQYF. CDR3 DNA sequence: TGTGCCAGCAGCCACTCGGGACCGATGGGGGAGACCCAGTACTTC.

The chain has TRBV6-1 and TRBJ1-1; D may be TRBD1 (5 bases). The CDR3 loop spans 14 amino acids. Germline V gene sequence: CDR1 MNHNS, CDR2 SASEGT. Trimming pared 4 bases from V and 4 bases from J, leaving 13 bases between. The CDR3 sequence is CASSVTGEGTEAFF. CDR3 bases: TGTGCCAGCAGTGTAACAGGAGAGGGCACTGAAGCTTTCTTT.

This clonotype was found many times. The V and J genes are TRBV20-1 and TRBJ2-7, with D possibly TRBD1 on 5 matching bases. The ends were cut back, 4 bases at V and 3 bases at J, with 13 bases in the middle. This CDR3 region has 13 residues. The germline V gene has CDR1 DFQATT and CDR2 SNEGSKA (reference sequence). In DNA form, the CDR3 reads TGCAGTGCTAAAGGGGTCCTGCGCTACGAGCAGTACTTC. It codes for CSAKGVLRYEQYF.

This clonotype was seen many times. The rearrangement links TRBV6-1 to TRBJ1-3, with no clear D. The germline V gene encodes CDR1 MNHNS and CDR2 SASEGT. V lost 7 bases, J lost 4 bases, and 17 bases lay in between. There are 15 residues in the CDR3. The CDR3 protein is CASNPPNRWGNTIYF. In DNA form, the CDR3 reads TGTGCCAGCAATCCACCCAATCGGTGGGGAAACACCATATATTTT.

This clonotype was seen repeatedly, ten times or more. The V call is TRBV5-5, the J call TRBJ1-2; 10 bases line up with TRBD1. Germline CDR1 is SGHKS and CDR2 is YYEKEE (reference sequence). This CDR3 is built from 15 residues. The junction had 5 bases not matched to a gene; V was cut back by 4 bases and J by 2 bases. The CDR3 loop reads CASSGTGVRNYGYTF. The CDR3 bases are TGTGCCAGCAGCGGGACAGGGGTCAGAAACTATGGCTACACCTTC.

This clonotype showed up many times. The J gene is TRBJ1-1, the V gene TRBV3-1; D is perhaps TRBD1 (6 bases). CDR1 and CDR2 from the germline V gene are LGHDT and YNNKEL (reference sequence). Trimming took off 0 bases at V and 1 base at J, with 6 bases between the two ends. The CDR3 contains 14 residues. In DNA, the CDR3 is TGTGCCAGCAGCCAAGAAGGGGGGAACACTGAAGCTTTCTTT. It encodes CASSQEGGNTEAFF.

This chain joins TRBV7-2 and TRBJ2-7, with TRBD2 matching over 11 bases. J gave up 5 bases and V 8 bases, and 8 bases lay outside the gene matches. CDR3 length equals 14 residues. In germline, CDR1 is SGHTA, CDR2 FQGNSA. CDR3 DNA sequence: TGTGCCAGCGGGACTAGCGGAAACATCCACGAGCAGTACTTC. It codes for CASGTSGNIHEQYF.

This clonotype was seen many times. The chain links TRBV6-5 to TRBJ1-1; D remains ambiguous. The CDR3 extends over 13 amino acids. V lost 7 bases, J lost 5 bases, and 14 bases lay in between. Per germline, CDR1 MNHEY and CDR2 SVGAGI. The CDR3 region has the DNA TGTGCCAGCAAACAAGTGATCCGGACTGAAGCTTTCTTT. It is translated as CASKQVIRTEAFF.